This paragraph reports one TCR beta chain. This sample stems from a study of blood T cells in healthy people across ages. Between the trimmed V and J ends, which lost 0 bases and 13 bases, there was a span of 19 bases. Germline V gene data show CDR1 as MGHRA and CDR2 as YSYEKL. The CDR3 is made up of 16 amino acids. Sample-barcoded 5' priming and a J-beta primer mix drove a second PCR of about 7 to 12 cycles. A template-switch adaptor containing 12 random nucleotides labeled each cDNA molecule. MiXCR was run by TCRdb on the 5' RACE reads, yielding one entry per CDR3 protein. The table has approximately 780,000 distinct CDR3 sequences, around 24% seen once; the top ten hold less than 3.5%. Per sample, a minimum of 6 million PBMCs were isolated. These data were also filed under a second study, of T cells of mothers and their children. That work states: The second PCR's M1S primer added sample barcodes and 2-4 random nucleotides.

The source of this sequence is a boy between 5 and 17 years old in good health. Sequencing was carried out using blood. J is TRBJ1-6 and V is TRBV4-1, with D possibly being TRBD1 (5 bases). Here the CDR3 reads CASSQERRGHVSPLHF. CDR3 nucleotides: TGCGCCAGCAGCCAAGAAAGGAGGGGTCATGTTTCCCCCCTCCACTTT.